The 6 T cell receptor beta chains reported below all come from one sample, sequenced in a study of blood T cells in healthy people across ages. Sample-barcoded 5' priming and a J-beta primer mix drove a second PCR of roughly 6 to 12 cycles. MiXCR, applied by TCRdb to the 5' RACE reads, yields one record per CDR3 protein. The sample consists of 500,000 to 550,000 distinct CDR3 sequences, around 24% of them appearing once. These data were likewise used in another study, on T cells of mothers and their children.

Source material: blood. The receptor source for this set is a boy younger than 18 in good health.

The table lists this clonotype with a few counts. This chain links TRBV18 with TRBJ2-7; either TRBD1 or TRBD2 may fit D (5 bases each). V gave up 0 bases and J gave up 7 bases, with 13 bases separating them. Per germline, CDR1 KGHSH and CDR2 LQKENI. The CDR3 runs 14 residues. CDR3 sequence (DNA): TGTGCCAGCTCACCACCGCAGGGTCGGAGGGAGCAGTACTTC. It specifies CASSPPQGRREQYF.

The chain has TRBV7-2 and TRBJ2-2; 12 nucleotides match TRBD2. This CDR3 has 18 amino acids. The V and J ends lost 8 bases and 1 base, in that order; junction bases with no gene match: 11. Germline V gene sequence: CDR1 SGHTA, CDR2 FQGNSA. The CDR3 nucleotides read TGTGCCAGCGCATTAAGGCTAGCGGGAGGGAAGAACACCGGGGAGCTGTTTTTT. As protein: CASALRLAGGKNTGELFF.

The table lists this clonotype with many counts. The rearrangement uses TRBV4-3 and TRBJ2-5; 14 positions match TRBD2. The CDR3 has 17 residues. The germline V gene encodes CDR1 LGHNA and CDR2 YSLEER. V lost 3 bases and J lost 4; bases outside the gene matches: 7. DNA of the CDR3: TGCGCCAGCAGCCATACTGGGACTAGCGGGGGAGGAGAGACCCAGTACTTC. Translating it yields CASSHTGTSGGGETQYF.

This clonotype was picked up a small number of times. Mismatch with germline at one junction end may stem from a read error. The V and J genes are TRBV2 and TRBJ2-5; 12 bases are shared with TRBD2. Germline V gives CDR1 SNHLY, CDR2 FYNNEI. The CDR3 runs to 14 residues. The CDR3 DNA is TGTGCCAGCAGTGAAGCGAGACTAGCGGGGGCTAGTTGCTTC. Translation gives CASSEARLAGASCF.

This clonotype turned up a few times. The gene calls are TRBV12-3 or TRBV12-4 and TRBJ1-4; TRBD1 matches 9 bases. V gave up 6 bases and J gave up 6 bases; unmatched junction bases: 5. The CDR3 is 14 amino acids. DNA for the CDR3: TGTGCCAGCAGCCACGGACAGGGGTATGAAAAACTGTTTTTT. This sequence encodes CASSHGQGYEKLFF.

This clonotype was observed a single time. The genes are TRBV30 and TRBJ2-1; D is possibly TRBD1 (6 bases). The CDR3 covers 15 residues. V was trimmed by 2 bases and J by 6 bases, leaving 17 bases between them. Germline CDR1 and CDR2: GTSNPN and SVGIG (reference sequence). CDR3 loop: CAWSPTWSRGNEQFF. CDR3 DNA sequence: TGTGCCTGGAGTCCAACCTGGAGCAGGGGCAATGAGCAGTTCTTC.